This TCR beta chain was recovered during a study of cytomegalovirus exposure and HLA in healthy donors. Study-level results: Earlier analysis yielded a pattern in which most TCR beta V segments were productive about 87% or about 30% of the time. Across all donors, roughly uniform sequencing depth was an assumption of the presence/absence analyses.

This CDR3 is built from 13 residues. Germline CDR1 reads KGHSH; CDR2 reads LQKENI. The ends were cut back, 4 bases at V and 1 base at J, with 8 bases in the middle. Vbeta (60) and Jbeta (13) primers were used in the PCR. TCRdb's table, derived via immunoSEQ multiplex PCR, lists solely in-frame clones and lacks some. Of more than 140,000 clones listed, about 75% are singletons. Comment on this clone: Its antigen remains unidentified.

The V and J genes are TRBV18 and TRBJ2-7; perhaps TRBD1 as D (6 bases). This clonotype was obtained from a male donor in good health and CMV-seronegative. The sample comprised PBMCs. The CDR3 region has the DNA TGTGCCAGCTCACAGGGGGATTCCTACGAGCAGTACTTC. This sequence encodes CASSQGDSYEQYF.